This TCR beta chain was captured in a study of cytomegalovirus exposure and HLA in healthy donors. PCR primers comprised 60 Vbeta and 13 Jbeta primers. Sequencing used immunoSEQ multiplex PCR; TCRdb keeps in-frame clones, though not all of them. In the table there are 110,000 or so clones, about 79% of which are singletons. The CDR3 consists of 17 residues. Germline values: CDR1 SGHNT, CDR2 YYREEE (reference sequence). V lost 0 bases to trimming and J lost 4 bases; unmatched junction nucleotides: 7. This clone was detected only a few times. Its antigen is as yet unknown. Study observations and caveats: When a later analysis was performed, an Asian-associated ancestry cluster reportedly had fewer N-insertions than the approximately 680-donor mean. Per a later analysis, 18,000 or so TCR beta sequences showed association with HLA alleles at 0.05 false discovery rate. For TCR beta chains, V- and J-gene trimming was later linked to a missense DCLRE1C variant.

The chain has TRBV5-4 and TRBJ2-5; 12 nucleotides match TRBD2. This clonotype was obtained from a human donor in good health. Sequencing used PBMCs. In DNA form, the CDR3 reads TGTGCCAGCAGCTTGGCGAAGACTAGCGGGAGTAGAGAGACCCAGTACTTC. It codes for CASSLAKTSGSRETQYF.